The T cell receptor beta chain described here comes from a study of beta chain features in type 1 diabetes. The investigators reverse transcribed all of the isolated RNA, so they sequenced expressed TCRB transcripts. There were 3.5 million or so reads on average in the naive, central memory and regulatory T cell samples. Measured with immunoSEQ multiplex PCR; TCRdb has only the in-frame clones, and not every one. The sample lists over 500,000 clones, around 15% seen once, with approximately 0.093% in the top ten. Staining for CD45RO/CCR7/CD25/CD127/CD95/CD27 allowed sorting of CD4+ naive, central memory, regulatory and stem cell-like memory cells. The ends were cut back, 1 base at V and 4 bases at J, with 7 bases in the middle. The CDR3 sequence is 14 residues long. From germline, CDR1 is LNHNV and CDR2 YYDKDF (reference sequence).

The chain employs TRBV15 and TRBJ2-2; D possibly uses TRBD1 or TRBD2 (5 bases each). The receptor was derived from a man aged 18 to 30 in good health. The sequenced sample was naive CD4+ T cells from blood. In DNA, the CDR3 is TGTGCCACCAGCAGAGGGGACCCCACCGGGGAGCTGTTTTTT. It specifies CATSRGDPTGELFF.